This TCR beta chain originates from a study of T cells in Graves' hyperthyroidism and ophthalmopathy. In the study overall: Blood from the periphery was taken at initial diagnosis, before any treatment.

CDR3 length: 14 residues. From germline, CDR1 is DFQATT and CDR2 SNEGSKA (reference sequence). V lost 1 base to trimming and J lost 2 bases, with 12 bases between them. Template material for amplifying TCR beta CDR3 regions consisted of RNA transcripts. HTBI primers drove first-round RT-PCR of the TCR CDR3. TCRdb re-called the multiplex PCR reads with MiXCR, one entry per CDR3 protein. This table has 220,000 or so distinct CDR3 sequences, around 17% appearing once. This clonotype appeared many times. Sequenced: blood. The V call is TRBV20-1, the J call TRBJ2-7, with D possibly TRBD2 on 5 matching bases. The sequence came from a woman aged 18-29 years with Graves' ophthalmopathy. CDR3 loop: CSARGHLEAYEQYF. CDR3 DNA: TGCAGTGCTAGAGGACACTTGGAGGCCTACGAGCAGTACTTC.